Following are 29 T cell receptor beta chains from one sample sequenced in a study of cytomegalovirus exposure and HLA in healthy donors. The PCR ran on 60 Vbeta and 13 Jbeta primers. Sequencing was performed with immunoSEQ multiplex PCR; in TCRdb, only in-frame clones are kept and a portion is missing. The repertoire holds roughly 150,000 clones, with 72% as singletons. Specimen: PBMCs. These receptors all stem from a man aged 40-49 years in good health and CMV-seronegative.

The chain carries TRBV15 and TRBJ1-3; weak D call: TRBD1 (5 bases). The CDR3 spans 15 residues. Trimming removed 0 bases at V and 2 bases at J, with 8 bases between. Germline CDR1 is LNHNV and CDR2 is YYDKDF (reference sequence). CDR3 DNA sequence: TGTGCCACCAGCAGAGATCCCAGGGCTGGAAACACCATATATTTT. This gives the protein CATSRDPRAGNTIYF.

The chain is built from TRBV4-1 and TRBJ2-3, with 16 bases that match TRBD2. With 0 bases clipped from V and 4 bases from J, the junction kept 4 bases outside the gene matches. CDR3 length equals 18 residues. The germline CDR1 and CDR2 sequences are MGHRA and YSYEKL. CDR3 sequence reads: CASSQEGLAGGRADTQYF. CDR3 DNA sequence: TGCGCCAGCAGCCAAGAGGGACTAGCGGGGGGGAGGGCAGATACGCAGTATTTT.

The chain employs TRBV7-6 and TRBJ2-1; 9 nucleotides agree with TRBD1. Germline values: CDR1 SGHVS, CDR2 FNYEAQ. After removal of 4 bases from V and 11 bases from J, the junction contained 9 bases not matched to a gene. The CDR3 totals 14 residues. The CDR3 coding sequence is TGTGCCAGCAGCTGGACAGGGGCCCGGGATCAGCAGTTCTTC. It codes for CASSWTGARDQQFF.

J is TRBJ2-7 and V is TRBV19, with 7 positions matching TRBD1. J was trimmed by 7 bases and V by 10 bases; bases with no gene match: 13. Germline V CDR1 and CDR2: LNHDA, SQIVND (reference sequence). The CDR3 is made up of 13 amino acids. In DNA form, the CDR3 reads TGTGCCACCCGAACGACAGGGATGGGAGAGCAGTACTTC. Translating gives CATRTTGMGEQYF.

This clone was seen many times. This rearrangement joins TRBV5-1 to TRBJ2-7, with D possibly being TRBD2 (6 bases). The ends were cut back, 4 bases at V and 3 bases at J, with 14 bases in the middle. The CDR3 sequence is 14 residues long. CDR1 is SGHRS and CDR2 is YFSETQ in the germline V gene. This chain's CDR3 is CASSLVAARYEQYF. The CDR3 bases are TGCGCCAGCAGCCTCGTAGCGGCACGCTACGAGCAGTACTTC.

The chain's CDR3 is CASSSKLAGGTDTQYF. CDR3 sequence (DNA): TGTGCCAGCAGCTCCAAACTAGCGGGAGGCACAGATACGCAGTATTTT. The genes are TRBV7-8 and TRBJ2-3; the match to TRBD2 covers 11 bases. V lost 4 bases to trimming and J lost 1 base; unmatched junction nucleotides: 4. The germline V gene has CDR1 SGHVS and CDR2 FQNEAQ. The CDR3 is made up of 16 amino acids.

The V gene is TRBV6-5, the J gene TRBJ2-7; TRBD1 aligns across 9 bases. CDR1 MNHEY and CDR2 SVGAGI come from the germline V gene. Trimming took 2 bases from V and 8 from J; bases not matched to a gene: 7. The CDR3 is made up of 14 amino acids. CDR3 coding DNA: TGTGCCAGCAGTTACCGGGACAGGGCGGTCAAGCAGTACTTC. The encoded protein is CASSYRDRAVKQYF.

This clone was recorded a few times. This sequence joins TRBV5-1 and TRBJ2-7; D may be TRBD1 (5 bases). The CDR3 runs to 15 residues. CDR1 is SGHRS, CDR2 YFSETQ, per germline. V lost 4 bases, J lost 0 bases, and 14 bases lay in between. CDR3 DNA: TGCGCCAGCAGCACGGCAGGCAGGGACTCCTACGAGCAGTACTTC. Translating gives CASSTAGRDSYEQYF.

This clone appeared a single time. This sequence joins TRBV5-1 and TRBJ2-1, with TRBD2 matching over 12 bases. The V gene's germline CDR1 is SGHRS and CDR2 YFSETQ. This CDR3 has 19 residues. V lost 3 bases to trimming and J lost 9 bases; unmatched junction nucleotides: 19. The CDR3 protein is CASSSAYGTSSGRGGEQFF. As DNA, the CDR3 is TGCGCCAGCAGCTCAGCTTATGGAACGTCTAGCGGGAGGGGTGGTGAGCAGTTCTTC.

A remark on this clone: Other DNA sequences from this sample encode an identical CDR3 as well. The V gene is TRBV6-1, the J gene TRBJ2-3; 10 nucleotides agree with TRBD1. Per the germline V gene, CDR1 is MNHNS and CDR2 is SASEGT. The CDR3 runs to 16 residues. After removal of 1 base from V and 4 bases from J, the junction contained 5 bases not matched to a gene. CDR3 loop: CASSEGEGTGADTQYF. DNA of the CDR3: TGTGCCAGCAGTGAAGGGGAGGGGACAGGGGCAGATACGCAGTATTTT.

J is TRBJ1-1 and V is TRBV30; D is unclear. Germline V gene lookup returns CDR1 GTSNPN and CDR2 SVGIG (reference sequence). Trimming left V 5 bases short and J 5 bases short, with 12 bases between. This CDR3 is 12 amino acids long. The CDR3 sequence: CAWHDGRTEAFF. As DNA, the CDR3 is TGTGCCTGGCACGACGGGAGAACTGAAGCTTTCTTT.

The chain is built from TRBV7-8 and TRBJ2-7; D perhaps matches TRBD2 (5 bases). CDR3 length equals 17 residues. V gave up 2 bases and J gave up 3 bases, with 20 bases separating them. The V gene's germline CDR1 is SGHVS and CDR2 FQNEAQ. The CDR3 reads CASSLPFGLQASYEQYF. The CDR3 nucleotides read TGTGCCAGCAGCTTACCCTTCGGACTCCAGGCGAGCTACGAGCAGTACTTC.

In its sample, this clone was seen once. The CDR3 sequence: CASSSFASPGYTF. The CDR3 region has the DNA TGTGCCAGCAGCTCATTTGCTAGTCCCGGCTACACCTTC. The J gene is TRBJ1-2, the V gene TRBV7-9; unclear D gene. The CDR3 consists of 13 residues. Between the trimmed V and J ends, which lost 4 bases and 8 bases, there was a span of 14 bases. Per the germline V gene, CDR1 is SEHNR and CDR2 is FQNEAQ (reference sequence).

DNA for the CDR3: TGTGCCAGCAGTGAATTCCGGGCCGCGGGGGAGACCCAGTACTTC. It is translated as CASSEFRAAGETQYF. The chain combines TRBV2 with TRBJ2-5; perhaps TRBD2 as D (6 bases). Germline lookup yields CDR1 SNHLY and CDR2 FYNNEI. Deletions cut 2 bases from V and 5 bases from J, with 15 bases between. The CDR3 runs to 15 residues.

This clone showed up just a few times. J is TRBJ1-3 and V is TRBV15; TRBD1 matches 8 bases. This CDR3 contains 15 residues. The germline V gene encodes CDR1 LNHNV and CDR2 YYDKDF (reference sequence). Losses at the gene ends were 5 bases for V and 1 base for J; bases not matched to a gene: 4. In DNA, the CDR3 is TGTGCCACCAGCGCCCGACAGGGGTCTGGAAACACCATATATTTT. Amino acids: CATSARQGSGNTIYF.

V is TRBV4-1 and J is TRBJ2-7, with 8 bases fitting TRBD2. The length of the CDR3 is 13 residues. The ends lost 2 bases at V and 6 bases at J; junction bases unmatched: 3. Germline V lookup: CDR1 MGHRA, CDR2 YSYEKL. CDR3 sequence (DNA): TGCGCCAGCAGCCAATCGGGGGGGAGCGAGCAGTACTTC. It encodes CASSQSGGSEQYF.

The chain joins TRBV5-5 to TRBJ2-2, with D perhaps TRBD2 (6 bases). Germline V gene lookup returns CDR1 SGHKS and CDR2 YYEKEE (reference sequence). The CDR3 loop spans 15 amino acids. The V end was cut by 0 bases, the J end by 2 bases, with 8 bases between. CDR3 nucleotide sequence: TGTGCCAGCAGCTTGGAACTAGCTAACACCGGGGAGCTGTTTTTT. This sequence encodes CASSLELANTGELFF.

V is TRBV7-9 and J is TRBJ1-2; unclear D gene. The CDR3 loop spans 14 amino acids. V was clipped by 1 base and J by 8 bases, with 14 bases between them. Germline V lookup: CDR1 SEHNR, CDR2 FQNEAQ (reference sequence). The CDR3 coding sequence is TGTGCCAGCAGCTTAGGGGTGGGCGTTGAGGGCTACACCTTC. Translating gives CASSLGVGVEGYTF.

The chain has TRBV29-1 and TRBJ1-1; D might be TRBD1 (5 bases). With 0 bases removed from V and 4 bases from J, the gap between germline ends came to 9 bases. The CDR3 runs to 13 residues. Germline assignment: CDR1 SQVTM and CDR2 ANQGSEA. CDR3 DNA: TGCAGCGTTGAAGAGGCTCAGGGCACTGAAGCTTTCTTT. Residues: CSVEEAQGTEAFF.

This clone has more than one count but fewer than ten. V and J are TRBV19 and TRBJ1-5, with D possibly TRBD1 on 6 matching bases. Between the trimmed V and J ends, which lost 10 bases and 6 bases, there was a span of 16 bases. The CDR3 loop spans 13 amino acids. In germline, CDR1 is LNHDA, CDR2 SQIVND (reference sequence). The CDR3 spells CATGRVGGQPQHF. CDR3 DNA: TGTGCCACTGGCAGGGTAGGGGGTCAGCCCCAGCATTTT.

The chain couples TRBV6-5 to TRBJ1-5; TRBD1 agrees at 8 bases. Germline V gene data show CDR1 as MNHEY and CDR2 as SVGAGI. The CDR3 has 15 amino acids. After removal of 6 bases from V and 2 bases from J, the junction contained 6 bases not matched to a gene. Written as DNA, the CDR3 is TGTGCCAGCAGCCAGGGGGCAGACCGCAATCAGCCCCAGCATTTT. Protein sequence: CASSQGADRNQPQHF.

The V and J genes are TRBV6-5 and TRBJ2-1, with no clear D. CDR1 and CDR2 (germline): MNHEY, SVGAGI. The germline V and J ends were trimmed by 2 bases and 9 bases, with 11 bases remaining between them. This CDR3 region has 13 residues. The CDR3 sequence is CASSYDAEVEQFF. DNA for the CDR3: TGTGCCAGCAGTTACGACGCCGAGGTTGAGCAGTTCTTC.

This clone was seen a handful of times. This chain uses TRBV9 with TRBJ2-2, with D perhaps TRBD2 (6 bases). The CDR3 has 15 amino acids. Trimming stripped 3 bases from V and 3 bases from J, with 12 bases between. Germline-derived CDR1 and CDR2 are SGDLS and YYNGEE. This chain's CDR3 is CASSDPGTHTGELFF. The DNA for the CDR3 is TGTGCCAGCAGCGATCCCGGGACTCACACCGGGGAGCTGTTTTTT.

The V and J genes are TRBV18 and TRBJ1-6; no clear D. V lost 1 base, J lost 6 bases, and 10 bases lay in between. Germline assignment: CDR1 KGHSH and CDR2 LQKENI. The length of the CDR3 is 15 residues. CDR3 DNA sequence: TGTGCCAGCTCACCACGCGGCAGTACTAATTCACCCCTCCACTTT. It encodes CASSPRGSTNSPLHF.

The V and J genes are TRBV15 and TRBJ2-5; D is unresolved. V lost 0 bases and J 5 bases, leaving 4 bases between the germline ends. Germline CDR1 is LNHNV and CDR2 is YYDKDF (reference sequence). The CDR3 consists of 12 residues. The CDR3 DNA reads TGTGCCACCAGCAGAGATCGGGAGACCCAGTACTTC. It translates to CATSRDRETQYF.

The CDR3 protein is CASSLEEEKLFF. The CDR3 coding sequence is TGTGCCAGCAGCTTAGAGGAGGAAAAACTGTTTTTT. The chain employs TRBV7-2 and TRBJ1-4, with D unclear. This CDR3 is 12 amino acids long. Germline CDR1 and CDR2: SGHTA and FQGNSA. The germline V and J ends were trimmed by 1 base and 8 bases, with 5 bases remaining between them.

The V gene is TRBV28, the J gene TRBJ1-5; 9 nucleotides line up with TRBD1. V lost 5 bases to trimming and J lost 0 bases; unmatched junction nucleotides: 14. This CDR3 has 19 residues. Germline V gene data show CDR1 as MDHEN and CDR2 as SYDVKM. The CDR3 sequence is CASSPDEGTGRYSNQPQHF. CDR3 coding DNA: TGTGCCAGCAGTCCCGATGAGGGGACAGGGCGATATAGCAATCAGCCCCAGCATTTT.

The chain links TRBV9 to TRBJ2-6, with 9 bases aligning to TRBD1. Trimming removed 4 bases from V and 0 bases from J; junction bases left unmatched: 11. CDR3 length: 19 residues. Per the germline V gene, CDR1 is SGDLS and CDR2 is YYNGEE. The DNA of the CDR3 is TGTGCCAGCAGCTTCAGTCACAGGGGGCAGGGCTCTGGGGCCAACGTCCTGACTTTC. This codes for CASSFSHRGQGSGANVLTF.

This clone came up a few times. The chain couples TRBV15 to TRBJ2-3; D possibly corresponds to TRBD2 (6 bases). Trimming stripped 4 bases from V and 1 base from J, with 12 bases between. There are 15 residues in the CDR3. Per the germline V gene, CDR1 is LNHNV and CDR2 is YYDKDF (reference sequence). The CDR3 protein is CATSTREVGTDTQYF. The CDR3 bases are TGTGCCACCAGCACGAGGGAGGTTGGCACAGATACGCAGTATTTT.